What follows are 31 T cell receptor beta chains derived from one specimen sequenced in a study of cytotoxic CD8 clonotypes in ibrutinib-treated CLL (dated by TCRdb to about 2021). The library was produced with the immunoSEQ multiplex PCR assay. Sourced from immuneACCESS, this table was stored by TCRdb with only in-frame sequences that have V and J called. A share of the clones is absent; for the studies checked, an unresolved V gene accounts for under half, and the remainder has no known explanation. For this sample the table gives 25,000 to 30,000 clones, of which 45% to 65% were detected only once. About 5% of the sample goes to the ten largest clones. The source was PBMCs, collected before ibrutinib treatment. These receptors were collected from a human donor with chronic lymphocytic leukemia.

The rearrangement links TRBV5-4 to TRBJ2-2; 11 bases are a match to TRBD2. The CDR3 consists of 15 residues. V shed 7 bases and J 6 bases; nucleotides not matched to a gene: 8. Germline values: CDR1 SGHNT, CDR2 YYREEE (reference sequence). In DNA form, the CDR3 reads TGTGCCAGCCACCGACTAGCGGGGCGACCCGGGGAGCTGTTTTTT. Translating it yields CASHRLAGRPGELFF.

This clone occurred a few times. The chain couples TRBV7-9 to TRBJ2-3; a weak D match, TRBD1 (6 bases). The CDR3 has 13 amino acids. Germline CDR1 and CDR2: SEHNR and FQNEAQ (reference sequence). V was cut by 5 bases and J by 3 bases, with 9 bases left in between. CDR3 sequence (DNA): TGTGCCAGCAGCCCAGGGGCTACAGATACGCAGTATTTT. Translation: CASSPGATDTQYF.

This chain connects TRBV20-1 to TRBJ2-1, with D hard to call. The CDR3 is made up of 10 amino acids. Germline V lookup: CDR1 DFQATT, CDR2 SNEGSKA (reference sequence). Trimming took 2 bases from V and 5 from J, leaving 1 base between them. This CDR3 reads CSARHNEQFF. For the CDR3, the DNA is TGCAGTGCTAGACACAATGAGCAGTTCTTC.

The rearrangement links TRBV6-7 to TRBJ2-7; 10 bases align to TRBD1. TRBV6-7 is an ORF, and what it does is uncertain. The CDR3 consists of 15 residues. The J segment lost 5 bases and the V segment lost 0 bases, leaving 4 bases of the junction unmatched. CDR3 in amino acids: CASSYSGTGVDEQYF. Here the CDR3 DNA reads TGTGCCAGCAGTTACTCGGGGACAGGGGTTGACGAGCAGTACTTC.

The chain couples TRBV2 to TRBJ1-2; TRBD1 matches at 12 bases. Germline CDR1 is SNHLY and CDR2 is FYNNEI. The CDR3 runs 19 residues. Trimming cost V 0 bases and J 4 bases; bases outside gene matches: 12. The chain's CDR3 is CASSEAQQGTGGRIYGYTF. The CDR3 DNA follows: TGTGCCAGCAGTGAAGCGCAGCAGGGGACAGGGGGCAGGATCTATGGCTACACCTTC.

V usage is TRBV19 and J usage is TRBJ1-5; possibly TRBD1 for D (5 bases). The V and J ends lost 5 bases and 4 bases respectively, with 18 bases between them. Germline CDR1 is LNHDA and CDR2 is SQIVND (reference sequence). The CDR3 spans 16 residues. In nucleotides, the CDR3 is TGTGCCAGTAGTGTCCGACAGACTATAGCAAATCAGCCCCAGCATTTT. This encodes CASSVRQTIANQPQHF.

This clone was observed a few times. The chain has TRBV4-1 and TRBJ2-7, with D perhaps matching TRBD2 (5 bases). The CDR3 has 17 residues. Trimming removed 0 bases at V and 7 bases at J, with 22 bases between. Germline lookup yields CDR1 MGHRA and CDR2 YSYEKL. This CDR3 is CASSQEHGRGRIREQYF. CDR3 coding DNA: TGCGCCAGCAGCCAAGAACACGGTAGAGGGCGTATAAGGGAGCAGTACTTC.

V gene TRBV7-2 combines with J gene TRBJ1-3; D may be TRBD1 (5 bases). This CDR3 comprises 14 residues. Germline CDR1 SGHTA, CDR2 FQGNSA. V lost 5 bases and J lost 4, with 12 bases in between. CDR3 bases: TGTGCCAGCAGCATACCGGGACGGGGAAACACCATATATTTT. Its translation: CASSIPGRGNTIYF.

This clone was found a few times. The V gene is TRBV19, the J gene TRBJ1-6; D is uncertain. The CDR3 has 13 amino acids. V was clipped by 5 bases and J by 7 bases, with 9 bases between them. Germline V gives CDR1 LNHDA, CDR2 SQIVND (reference sequence). The CDR3 loop reads CASSSRPNSPLHF. The CDR3 DNA is TGTGCCAGTAGTTCCCGACCCAATTCACCCCTCCACTTT.

This rearrangement joins TRBV7-2 to TRBJ2-7; 11 bases align to TRBD1. The CDR3 is made up of 13 amino acids. In germline, CDR1 is SGHTA, CDR2 FQGNSA. After removal of 5 bases from V and 7 bases from J, the junction contained 4 bases not matched to a gene. The DNA for the CDR3 is TGTGCCAGCAGCCCGGACAGGGGGCGTGAGCAGTACTTC. Encoded protein: CASSPDRGREQYF.

This clone was observed a few times. This chain links TRBV2 with TRBJ1-1, with TRBD1 as a possible D gene (5 bases). The germline V gene encodes CDR1 SNHLY and CDR2 FYNNEI. The CDR3 runs 12 residues. The V end was cut by 4 bases, the J end by 5 bases, with 8 bases between. CDR3 bases: TGTGCCAGCAGTGGGTGGGGGACTGAAGCTTTCTTT. It specifies CASSGWGTEAFF. Drawing the rest from reference TRBV2 and TRBJ1-1, the complete variable domain is EPEVTQTPSHQVTQMGQEVILRCVPISNHLYFYWYRQILGQKVEFLVSFYNNEISEKSEIFDDQFSVERPDGSNFTLKIRSTKLEDSAMYFCASSGWGTEAFFGQGTRLTVV.

The rearrangement joins TRBV29-1 to TRBJ2-3; tentatively, D is TRBD1 (6 bases). With 4 bases removed from V and 2 bases from J, the gap between germline ends came to 7 bases. Germline V gives CDR1 SQVTM, CDR2 ANQGSEA. The CDR3 contains 12 residues. The chain's CDR3 is CSVGGPTDTQYF. CDR3 nucleotides: TGCAGCGTTGGGGGGCCCACAGATACGCAGTATTTT.

This clone was seen only once. The chain is built from TRBV13 and TRBJ1-1, with TRBD1 identical over 8 bases. This CDR3 is 16 amino acids long. CDR1 and CDR2 from the germline V gene are PRHDT and FYEKMQ (reference sequence). The J segment lost 2 bases and the V segment lost 2 bases, leaving 7 bases of the junction unmatched. The CDR3 protein is CASSLRTGGDNTEAFF. In DNA form, the CDR3 reads TGTGCCAGCAGCTTAAGAACAGGGGGGGATAACACTGAAGCTTTCTTT. Combining the CDR3 with reference TRBV13 and TRBJ1-1 gives the whole variable domain AAGVIQSPRHLIKEKRETATLKCYPIPRHDTVYWYQQGPGQDPQFLISFYEKMQSDKGSIPDRFSAQQFSDYHSELNMSSLELGDSALYFCASSLRTGGDNTEAFFGQGTRLTVV.

The chain has TRBV12-5 and TRBJ1-5; D gene ambiguous. V was pared by 1 base and J by 1 base, with 8 bases between. The length of the CDR3 is 15 residues. Germline V CDR1 and CDR2: LGHNT, FRNRAP. CDR3 in amino acids: CASGLGHLSNQPQHF. Written as DNA, the CDR3 is TGTGCTAGTGGTTTGGGCCACCTAAGCAATCAGCCCCAGCATTTT.

This clone was found once. The chain uses TRBV7-2 and TRBJ2-7; maybe TRBD1 (5 bases). The V end was cut by 6 bases, the J end by 0 bases, with 15 bases between. This CDR3 has 15 residues. The germline V gene has CDR1 SGHTA and CDR2 FQGNSA. The CDR3 here is CASSPPGAPSYEQYF. CDR3 nucleotide sequence: TGTGCCAGCAGTCCCCCTGGGGCCCCCTCCTACGAGCAGTACTTC.

The chain has TRBV7-9 and TRBJ1-2; 8 positions agree with TRBD1. This CDR3 comprises 14 residues. V was clipped by 4 bases and J by 7 bases; unmatched bases: 8. Germline CDR1 SEHNR, CDR2 FQNEAQ (reference sequence). The DNA for the CDR3 is TGTGCCAGCAGCTGGGCCAGGGGGCTTGTTGGCTACACCTTC. It yields the protein CASSWARGLVGYTF.

The chain is built from TRBV10-2 and TRBJ1-3; D unresolved. The CDR3 length is 15 residues. CDR1 and CDR2 (germline): WSHSY, SAAADI. V lost 4 bases and J 4 bases, leaving 14 bases between the germline ends. The CDR3, as DNA: TGCGCCAGCAGTGTGTGGACTGGCTCGGGAAACACCATATATTTT. Translated, it gives CASSVWTGSGNTIYF.

By sample share, this clone is medium-sized. The chain has TRBV7-2 and TRBJ2-7; 8 positions match TRBD2. This CDR3 is built from 14 residues. The trim removed 5 bases at V and 5 bases at J, leaving 8 bases unmatched. Germline V gives CDR1 SGHTA, CDR2 FQGNSA. CDR3 amino acids: CASSAGLAIHEQYF. The CDR3 DNA sequence: TGTGCCAGCAGCGCCGGACTAGCCATCCACGAGCAGTACTTC.

This clone was detected a few times. The rearrangement joins TRBV6-6 to TRBJ2-7; TRBD2 matches 8 bases. Trimming cost V 5 bases and J 2 bases; bases outside gene matches: 11. Germline V gene sequence: CDR1 MNHNY, CDR2 SVGAGI (reference sequence). CDR3 length equals 16 residues. DNA for the CDR3: TGTGCCAGCAGTACACTCAGTGCGGGGGGCGCCTACGAGCAGTACTTC. Translation: CASSTLSAGGAYEQYF.

The chain recombines TRBV2 with TRBJ2-1; 8 nucleotides match TRBD2. The trim removed 6 bases at V and 0 bases at J, leaving 1 base unmatched. This CDR3 region has 14 residues. Per germline, CDR1 SNHLY and CDR2 FYNNEI. The CDR3 is CASRLAASYNEQFF. In nucleotides, the CDR3 is TGTGCCAGCAGACTAGCGGCCTCCTACAATGAGCAGTTCTTC.

The chain employs TRBV27 and TRBJ2-7; 8 positions match TRBD1. Unmatched junction bases numbered 7, after V lost 2 bases and J lost 7 bases. CDR1 is MNHEY, CDR2 SMNVEV, per germline (reference sequence). The CDR3 spans 14 residues. CDR3 in DNA: TGTGCCAGCAGTTTAACCGGGACAGGTAAAGAGCAGTACTTC. Its protein is CASSLTGTGKEQYF.

The V call is TRBV2, the J call TRBJ2-5, with a weak D call TRBD2 (6 bases). This CDR3 is built from 14 residues. Per the germline V gene, CDR1 is SNHLY and CDR2 is FYNNEI. Trimming shortened V by 5 bases and J by 0 bases, and 10 bases separated the two germline ends. This chain's CDR3 is CASSLRTNQETQYF. The CDR3 DNA sequence: TGTGCCAGCAGTCTACGGACTAACCAAGAGACCCAGTACTTC.

CDR3 in DNA: TGTGCCAGCAGGGGGACAGGGCGCCAAGAGACCCAGTACTTC. This encodes CASRGTGRQETQYF. The chain employs TRBV2 and TRBJ2-5; 9 bases fit TRBD1. The V segment lost 6 bases and the J segment 1 base; nucleotides outside the gene matches: 3. Germline-derived CDR1 and CDR2 are SNHLY and FYNNEI. The CDR3 consists of 14 residues.

The CDR3 here is CASSKDRVDTGELFF. CDR3 nucleotides: TGTGCCAGCAGTAAGGACAGGGTGGACACCGGGGAGCTGTTTTTT. This sequence joins TRBV2 and TRBJ2-2; TRBD1 agrees at 8 bases. CDR1 SNHLY and CDR2 FYNNEI come from the germline V gene. Losses at the gene ends were 5 bases for V and 3 bases for J; bases not matched to a gene: 5. This CDR3 region has 15 residues. Supplemented by reference TRBV2 and TRBJ2-2, the full variable domain reads EPEVTQTPSHQVTQMGQEVILRCVPISNHLYFYWYRQILGQKVEFLVSFYNNEISEKSEIFDDQFSVERPDGSNFTLKIRSTKLEDSAMYFCASSKDRVDTGELFFGEGSRLTVL.

This sequence joins TRBV6-5 and TRBJ2-5; 9 nucleotides agree with TRBD2. CDR3 size: 15 residues. Trimming cost V 0 bases and J 7 bases; bases outside gene matches: 6. Germline assignment: CDR1 MNHEY and CDR2 SVGAGI. The CDR3 sequence is CASSYSTSGAGTQYF. CDR3 DNA sequence: TGTGCCAGCAGTTACTCGACTAGCGGCGCGGGGACCCAGTACTTC.

The chain combines TRBV27 with TRBJ1-2, with 8 nucleotides matching TRBD1. This CDR3 has 14 amino acids. From germline, CDR1 is MNHEY and CDR2 SMNVEV (reference sequence). The V and J ends lost 6 bases and 4 bases, in that order; junction bases with no gene match: 7. In DNA form, the CDR3 reads TGTGCCAGCAGCTCGGACAGGGACTCCTATGGCTACACCTTC. Its translation: CASSSDRDSYGYTF.

The chain links TRBV18 to TRBJ1-2, with 7 bases identical to TRBD1. Germline V gene lookup returns CDR1 KGHSH and CDR2 LQKENI. The V gene end was trimmed by 3 bases and the J gene end by 4 bases; junction bases not matched to a gene: 5. The CDR3 runs 14 residues. The CDR3 DNA follows: TGTGCCAGCTCACCCAAGGGGGCTGGCTATGGCTACACCTTC. This sequence encodes CASSPKGAGYGYTF.

The gene calls are TRBV5-1 and TRBJ1-5; TRBD1 matches at 11 bases. V was clipped by 0 bases and J by 4 bases; unmatched bases: 3. The CDR3 is made up of 16 amino acids. In germline, CDR1 is SGHRS, CDR2 YFSETQ. The CDR3 protein is CASSLGTGGRNQPQHF. Here the CDR3 DNA reads TGCGCCAGCAGCTTGGGGACAGGGGGCCGAAATCAGCCCCAGCATTTT.

The chain recombines TRBV10-3 with TRBJ2-7; 9 bases fit TRBD2. The CDR3 has 15 residues. The J segment lost 3 bases and the V segment lost 0 bases, leaving 3 bases of the junction unmatched. Germline V lookup: CDR1 ENHRY, CDR2 SYGVKD. CDR3 sequence: CAISESAGGNYEQYF. In DNA form, the CDR3 reads TGTGCCATCAGTGAGTCTGCGGGAGGGAACTACGAGCAGTACTTC.

The gene calls are TRBV7-2 and TRBJ1-2; weak D call: TRBD1 (6 bases). CDR3 size: 14 residues. The V gene lost 5 bases and the J gene lost 1 base, with 11 bases spanning the gap. The germline CDR1 and CDR2 sequences are SGHTA and FQGNSA. The CDR3 protein is CASSNRVLNYGYTF. CDR3 nucleotide sequence: TGTGCCAGCAGCAACAGGGTCCTTAACTATGGCTACACCTTC.

This chain joins TRBV9 and TRBJ2-2, with D unclear. The CDR3 is made up of 14 amino acids. In germline, CDR1 is SGDLS, CDR2 YYNGEE. With 3 bases removed from V and 5 bases from J, the gap between germline ends came to 11 bases. The CDR3 spells CASSEDLMTGELFF. Here the CDR3 DNA reads TGTGCCAGCAGCGAGGACCTAATGACCGGGGAGCTGTTTTTT.